This T cell receptor beta chain came from a study of blood T cell repertoires in COVID-19 (dated by TCRdb to about 2020). Context from the whole study: The collaborator samples originated in the United States, Italy and Spain and spanned the acute and convalescent phases of COVID-19. Deeply sampled blood TCRbeta repertoires from subjects exposed to, actively infected with, or recovered from COVID-19 were included in the dataset. The prospective study material was composed of cDNA or gDNA derived from T cells, B-cell-depleted T cells, or PBMCs. The samples were drawn from two sources: the first 160 participants of the ongoing ImmuneRACE study, and fewer than 1,500 subjects contributed by 6 global collaborators. The repertoires were released in a freely available public database meant as a resource for research on the immune response to SARS-CoV-2. Where available, HLA class I and class II types were taken from metadata supplied by the sample provider and were not determined by assay-based typing. The sample metadata nearly always contained a de-identified subject ID, COVID-19 status, age in years and sex. Overall results and qualifications from the work: How much clinical and demographic metadata was included differed by source and by participant, and the metadata was provided uncurated.

The immunoSEQ Assay, a bias-controlled multiplex PCR, was used to amplify TCRbeta CDR3 regions from genomic DNA. As for the original processing: The number of nucleated cells in each sample was estimated from the amplification of reference gene primers within the assay. Sequence reads were collapsed and filtered to measure the absolute abundance of every unique TCRbeta CDR3 rearrangement. Productive Simpson clonality was computed per sample as the square root of Simpson's diversity index over productive rearrangements. Drawn from immuneACCESS, this table holds only the in-frame rearrangements with V and J called that TCRdb kept. Clones are partly lost; checked studies trace under half to an unresolved V gene and leave the rest unexplained. V and J calls and clone size are given by that table; D and trimming were obtained from the DNA. Here the sample has more than 120,000 clones; 80% to 90% occur a single time. Clones ranked in the top ten supply over 8.5% of the sample.

Whole blood was collected in K2EDTA tubes by collaborating institutions according to the institutions' own protocols. For TCRbeta analysis, collaborators shipped samples in one of three forms: frozen whole blood, isolated PBMCs, or DNA extracted from either of those sample types. This clone was counted only a few times. What this receptor recognizes is not known. Base qualities are not recorded, but no much larger clone differs from it by a single base. As encoded in the germline V gene, CDR1 is SGHTA while CDR2 is FQGNSA. The CDR3 runs 17 amino acids, cysteine and phenylalanine included. The DNA shown is the 51-base CDR3, in frame from base 1. At the junction V is shortened by 4 bases and J by 0 bases; bases outside the gene matches: 4.

Recombination joined TRBV7-2 with TRBJ2-3, with 13 bases in between that match TRBD2. This TCR came from a woman in her 50s with active or convalescent COVID-19. Source material: peripheral blood. The nucleotides are TGTGCCAGCAGCTCACTAGCGGGGGGGGCTAGCACAGATACGCAGTATTTT. It specifies CASSSLAGGASTDTQYF.